This T cell receptor beta chain comes out of a study of control samples from healthy donors and cancer patients (dated by TCRdb to 2019 to 2021). Library preparation was by the immunoSEQ multiplex PCR assay. TCRdb's version of the immuneACCESS table is confined to in-frame rearrangements and falls short of the full clone set. An unresolved V gene accounts for under half of the shortfall where checked; the remainder is of unknown origin. Counted in this sample were around 18,000 clones; 86% of them appeared once. Under 14% of the sample goes to the ten largest clones. For CDR1 and CDR2, the germline V gene lists MGHRA and YSYEKL. The CDR3 goes from the cysteine to the phenylalanine over 14 residues. Only the CDR3 region is kept as DNA, spanning 42 bases read in frame from base 1. Trimming costs V 0 bases and J 3 bases, and their ends lie 8 bases apart. Concerning this clone itself: Its antigen is still unknown. Base quality data are lacking; no much larger clone is found one base away.

This clonotype was obtained from a woman in her seventies with colorectal cancer. The specimen was PBMCs. The receptor chain draws on TRBV4-1 and TRBJ1-2, with an unclear D gene assignment. The CDR3 corresponds to CASSQEGFDYGYTF. The DNA reads as follows: TGCGCCAGCAGCCAAGAGGGGTTTGACTATGGCTACACCTTC.